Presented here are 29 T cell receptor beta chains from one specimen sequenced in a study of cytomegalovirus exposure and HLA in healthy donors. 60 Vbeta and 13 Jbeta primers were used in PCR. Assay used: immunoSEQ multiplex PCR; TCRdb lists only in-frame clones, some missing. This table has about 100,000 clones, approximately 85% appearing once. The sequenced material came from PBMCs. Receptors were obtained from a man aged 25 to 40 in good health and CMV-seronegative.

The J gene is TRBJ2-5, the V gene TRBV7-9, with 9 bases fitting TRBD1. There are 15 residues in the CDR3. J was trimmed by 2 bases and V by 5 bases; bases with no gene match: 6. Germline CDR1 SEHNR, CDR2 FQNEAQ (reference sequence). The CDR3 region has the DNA TGTGCCAGCAGCAAACAGGGGGCTGGACAAGAGACCCAGTACTTC. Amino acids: CASSKQGAGQETQYF.

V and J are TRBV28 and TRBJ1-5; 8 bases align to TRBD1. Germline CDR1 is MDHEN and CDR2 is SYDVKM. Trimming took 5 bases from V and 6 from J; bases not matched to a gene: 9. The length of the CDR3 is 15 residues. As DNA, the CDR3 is TGTGCCAGCAGTACCCCGACAGGGGCGGGTCAGCCCCAGCATTTT. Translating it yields CASSTPTGAGQPQHF.

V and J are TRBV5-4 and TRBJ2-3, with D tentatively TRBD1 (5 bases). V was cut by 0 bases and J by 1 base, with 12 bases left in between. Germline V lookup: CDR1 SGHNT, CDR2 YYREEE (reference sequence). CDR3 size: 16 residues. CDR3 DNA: TGTGCCAGCAGCTTGGACAGTGCCAGGGGCACAGATACGCAGTATTTT. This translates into CASSLDSARGTDTQYF.

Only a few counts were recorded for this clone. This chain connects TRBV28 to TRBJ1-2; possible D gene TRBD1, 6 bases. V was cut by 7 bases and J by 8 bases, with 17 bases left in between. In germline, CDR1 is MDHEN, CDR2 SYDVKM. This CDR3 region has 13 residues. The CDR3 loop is CASTPDRPRGYTF. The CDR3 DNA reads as TGTGCCAGCACCCCTGACAGGCCGCGGGGCTACACCTTC.

The CDR3 nucleotides read TGCAGCGTTAGAGCGGGAGGAAAAATCGAGCAGTACTTC. Its protein product is CSVRAGGKIEQYF. This chain uses TRBV29-1 with TRBJ2-7, with 9 bases that match TRBD2. Germline CDR1 is SQVTM and CDR2 is ANQGSEA. CDR3 length: 13 amino acids. V was clipped by 5 bases and J by 6 bases; unmatched bases: 8.

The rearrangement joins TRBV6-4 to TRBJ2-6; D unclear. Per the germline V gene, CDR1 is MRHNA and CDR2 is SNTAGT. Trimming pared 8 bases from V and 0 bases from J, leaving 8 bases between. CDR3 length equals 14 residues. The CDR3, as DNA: TGTGCCAGCTCTCAGAACTCTGGGGCCAACGTCCTGACTTTC. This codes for CASSQNSGANVLTF.

CDR3 coding DNA: TGTGCCACCAAAAGGCAGGGGGACCACGAGCAGTACTTC. Amino acids: CATKRQGDHEQYF. The rearrangement links TRBV27 to TRBJ2-7, with 7 bases lining up with TRBD1. The CDR3 covers 13 residues. From germline, CDR1 is MNHEY and CDR2 SMNVEV (reference sequence). V shed 10 bases and J 5 bases; nucleotides not matched to a gene: 11.

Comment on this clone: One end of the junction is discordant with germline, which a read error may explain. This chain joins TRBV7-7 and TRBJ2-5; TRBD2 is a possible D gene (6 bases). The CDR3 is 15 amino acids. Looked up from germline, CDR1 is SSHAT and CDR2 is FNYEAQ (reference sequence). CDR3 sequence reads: CASSLGRHIQETQYF. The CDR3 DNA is TGTGCTAGCAGCTTAGGGAGGCACATCCAAGAGACCCAGTACTTC.

CDR3 amino acids: CASSLGQGWTEAFF. CDR3 in DNA: TGTGCCAGCAGCTTAGGGCAGGGGTGGACTGAAGCTTTCTTT. This sequence joins TRBV7-8 and TRBJ1-1; D possibly corresponds to TRBD1 (6 bases). The CDR3 has 14 amino acids. Germline V gene data show CDR1 as SGHVS and CDR2 as FQNEAQ. Trimming shortened V by 1 base and J by 5 bases, and 11 bases separated the two germline ends.

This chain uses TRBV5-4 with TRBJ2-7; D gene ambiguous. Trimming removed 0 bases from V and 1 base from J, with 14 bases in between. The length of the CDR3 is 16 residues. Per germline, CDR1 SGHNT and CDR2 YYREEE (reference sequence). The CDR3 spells CASSLGLASDSYEQYF. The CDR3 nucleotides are TGTGCCAGCAGCTTGGGATTGGCCAGCGATTCCTACGAGCAGTACTTC.

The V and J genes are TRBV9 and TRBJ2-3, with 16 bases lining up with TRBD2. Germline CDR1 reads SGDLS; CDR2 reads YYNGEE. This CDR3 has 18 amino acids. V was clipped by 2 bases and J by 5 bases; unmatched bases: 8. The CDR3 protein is CASSVRPGLAGGEDTQYF. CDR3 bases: TGTGCCAGCAGCGTCCGACCGGGACTAGCGGGAGGGGAAGATACGCAGTATTTT. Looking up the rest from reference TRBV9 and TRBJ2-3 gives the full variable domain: DSGVTQTPKHLITATGQRVTLRCSPRSGDLSVYWYQQSLDQGLQFLIQYYNGEERAKGNILERFSAQQFPDLHSELNLSSLELGDSALYFCASSVRPGLAGGEDTQYFGPGTRLTVL.

CDR3 nucleotides: TGCGCCAGCAGCCAAGATCAGGCGGGAGGCACAGATACGCAGTATTTT. This sequence encodes CASSQDQAGGTDTQYF. This chain uses TRBV4-1 with TRBJ2-3, with 7 bases fitting TRBD2. V dropped 0 bases and J dropped 1; count of bases not matched to a gene: 4. This CDR3 has 16 residues. The germline gives CDR1 MGHRA, CDR2 YSYEKL.

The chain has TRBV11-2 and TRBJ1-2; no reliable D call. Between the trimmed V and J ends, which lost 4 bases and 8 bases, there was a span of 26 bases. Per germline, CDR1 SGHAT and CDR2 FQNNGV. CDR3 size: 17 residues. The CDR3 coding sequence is TGTGCCAGCAGCTCTGTGCGGCGTCAAGACCGACGGTACGGCTACACCTTC. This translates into CASSSVRRQDRRYGYTF.

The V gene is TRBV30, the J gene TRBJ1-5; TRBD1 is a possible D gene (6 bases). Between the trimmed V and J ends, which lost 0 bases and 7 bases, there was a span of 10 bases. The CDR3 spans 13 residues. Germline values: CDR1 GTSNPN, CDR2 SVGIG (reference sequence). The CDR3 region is CAWSVQGMQPQHF. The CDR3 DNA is TGTGCCTGGAGTGTCCAGGGGATGCAGCCCCAGCATTTT.

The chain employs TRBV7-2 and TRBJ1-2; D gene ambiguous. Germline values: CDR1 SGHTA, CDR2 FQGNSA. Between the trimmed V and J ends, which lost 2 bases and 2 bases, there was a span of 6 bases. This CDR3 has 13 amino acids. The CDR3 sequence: CASSLSQNYGYTF. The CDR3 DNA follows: TGTGCCAGCAGCTTATCCCAGAACTATGGCTACACCTTC.

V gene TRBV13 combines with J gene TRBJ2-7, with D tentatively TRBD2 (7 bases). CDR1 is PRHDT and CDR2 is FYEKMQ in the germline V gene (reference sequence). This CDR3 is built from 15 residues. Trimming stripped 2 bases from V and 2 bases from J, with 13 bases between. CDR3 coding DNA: TGTGCCAGCAGCTTATTGGGGGGGCGCGCCTACGAGCAGTACTTC. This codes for CASSLLGGRAYEQYF.

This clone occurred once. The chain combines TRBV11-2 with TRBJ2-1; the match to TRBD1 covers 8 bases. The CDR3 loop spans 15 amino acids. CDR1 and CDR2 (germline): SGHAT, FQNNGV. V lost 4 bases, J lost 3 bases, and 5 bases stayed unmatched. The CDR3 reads CASSSRDRLYNEQFF. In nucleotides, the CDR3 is TGTGCCAGCAGCTCCCGGGACAGGCTCTACAATGAGCAGTTCTTC.

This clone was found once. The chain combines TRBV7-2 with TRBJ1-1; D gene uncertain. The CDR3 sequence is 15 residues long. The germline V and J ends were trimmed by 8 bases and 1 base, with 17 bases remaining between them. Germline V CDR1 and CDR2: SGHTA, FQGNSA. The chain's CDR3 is CASSLSGLRNTEAFF. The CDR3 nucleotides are TGTGCCAGCTCTTTGTCCGGGTTAAGGAACACTGAAGCTTTCTTT.

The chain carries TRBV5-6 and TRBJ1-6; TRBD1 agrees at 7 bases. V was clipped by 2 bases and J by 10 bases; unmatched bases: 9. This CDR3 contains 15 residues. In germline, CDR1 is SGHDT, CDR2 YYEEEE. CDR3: CASSLSDRDWSPLHF. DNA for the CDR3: TGTGCCAGCAGCTTATCAGACAGGGACTGGTCACCCCTCCACTTT.

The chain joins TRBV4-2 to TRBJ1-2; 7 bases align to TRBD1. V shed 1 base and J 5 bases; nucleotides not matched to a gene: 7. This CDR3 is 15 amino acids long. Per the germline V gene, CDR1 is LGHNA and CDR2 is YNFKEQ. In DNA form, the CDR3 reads TGTGCCAGCAGCCAAGGACAGGGCCAGAGTTATGGCTACACCTTC. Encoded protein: CASSQGQGQSYGYTF.

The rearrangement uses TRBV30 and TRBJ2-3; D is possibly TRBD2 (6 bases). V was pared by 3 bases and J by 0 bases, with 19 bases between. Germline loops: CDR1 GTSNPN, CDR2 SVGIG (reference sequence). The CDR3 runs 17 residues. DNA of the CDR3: TGTGCCTGGAGAATGGTCGGGAGAGGAGGTAGCACAGATACGCAGTATTTT. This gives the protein CAWRMVGRGGSTDTQYF. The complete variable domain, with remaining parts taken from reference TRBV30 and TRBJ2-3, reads SQTIHQWPATLVQPVGSPLSLECTVEGTSNPNLYWYRQAAGRGLQLLFYSVGIGQISSEVPQNLSASRPQDRQFILSSKKLLLSDSGFYLCAWRMVGRGGSTDTQYFGPGTRLTVL.

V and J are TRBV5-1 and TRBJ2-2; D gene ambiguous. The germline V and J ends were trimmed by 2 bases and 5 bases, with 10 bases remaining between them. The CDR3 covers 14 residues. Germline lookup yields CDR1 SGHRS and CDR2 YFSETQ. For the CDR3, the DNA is TGCGCCAGCAGCTTTAGGAGAGGAACCGGGGAGCTGTTTTTT. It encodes CASSFRRGTGELFF.

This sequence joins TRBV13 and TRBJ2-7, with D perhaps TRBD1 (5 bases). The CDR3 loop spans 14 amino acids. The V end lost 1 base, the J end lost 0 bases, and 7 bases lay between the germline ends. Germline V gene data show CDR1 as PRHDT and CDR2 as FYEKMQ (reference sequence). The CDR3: CASSLDRISYEQYF. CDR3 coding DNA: TGTGCCAGCAGCTTAGACAGGATCTCCTACGAGCAGTACTTC.

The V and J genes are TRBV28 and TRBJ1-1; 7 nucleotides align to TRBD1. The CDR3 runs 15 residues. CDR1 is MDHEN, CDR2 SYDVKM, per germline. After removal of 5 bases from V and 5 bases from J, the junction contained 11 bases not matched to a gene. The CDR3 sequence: CASSAILRGMTEAFF. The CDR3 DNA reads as TGTGCCAGCAGTGCCATCCTCAGGGGGATGACTGAAGCTTTCTTT.

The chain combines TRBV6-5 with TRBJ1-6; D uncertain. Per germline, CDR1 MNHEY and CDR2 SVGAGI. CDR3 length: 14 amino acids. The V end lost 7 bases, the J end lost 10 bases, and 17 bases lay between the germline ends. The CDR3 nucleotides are TGTGCCAGCAAGGAGGGTACCCGATGGTCACCCCTCCACTTT. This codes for CASKEGTRWSPLHF.

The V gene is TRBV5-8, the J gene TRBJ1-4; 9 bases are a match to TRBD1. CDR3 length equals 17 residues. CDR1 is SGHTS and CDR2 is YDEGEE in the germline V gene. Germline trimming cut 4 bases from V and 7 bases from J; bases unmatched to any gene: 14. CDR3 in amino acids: CASSPGQGGWEGEKLFF. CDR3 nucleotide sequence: TGTGCCAGCAGCCCGGGACAGGGCGGATGGGAAGGTGAAAAACTGTTTTTT. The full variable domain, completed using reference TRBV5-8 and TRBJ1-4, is EAGVTQSPTHLIKTRGQQATLRCSPISGHTSVYWYQQALGLGLQFLLWYDEGEERNRGNFPPRFSGRQFPNYSSELNVNALELEDSALYLCASSPGQGGWEGEKLFFGSGTQLSVL.

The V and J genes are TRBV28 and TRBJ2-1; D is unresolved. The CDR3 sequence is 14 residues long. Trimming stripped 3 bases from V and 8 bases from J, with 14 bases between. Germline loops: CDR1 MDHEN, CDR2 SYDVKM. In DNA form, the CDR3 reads TGTGCCAGCAGTTTGAGCCAGGTGTCCGATGAGCAGTTCTTC. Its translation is CASSLSQVSDEQFF.

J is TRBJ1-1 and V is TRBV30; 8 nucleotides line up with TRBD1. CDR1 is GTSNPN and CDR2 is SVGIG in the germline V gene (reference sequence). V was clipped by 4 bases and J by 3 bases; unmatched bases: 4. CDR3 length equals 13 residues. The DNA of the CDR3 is TGTGCCTGGACCCAGGACAGGGACACTGAAGCTTTCTTT. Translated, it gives CAWTQDRDTEAFF.

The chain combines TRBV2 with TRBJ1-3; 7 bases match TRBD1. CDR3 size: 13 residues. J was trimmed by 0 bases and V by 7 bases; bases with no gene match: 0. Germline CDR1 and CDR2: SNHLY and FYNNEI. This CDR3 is CASTGGSGNTIYF. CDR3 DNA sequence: TGTGCCAGCACAGGGGGCTCTGGAAACACCATATATTTT. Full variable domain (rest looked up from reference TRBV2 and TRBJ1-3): EPEVTQTPSHQVTQMGQEVILRCVPISNHLYFYWYRQILGQKVEFLVSFYNNEISEKSEIFDDQFSVERPDGSNFTLKIRSTKLEDSAMYFCASTGGSGNTIYFGEGSWLTVV.